The clone carrying this T cell receptor (beta chain) has a handful of counts. What it recognizes is unknown. The sample is drawn from a study of blood T cells in healthy people across ages. Findings and limits, study-wide: CMV status of donors was unknown, possibly confounding expanded clonotype changes. Long-lived donors carried more naive CD4+ cells and greater diversity than aged donors.

With a J-beta primer mix and a sample-barcoded 5' primer, a second PCR ran about 7 to 12 cycles. Through a template-switch adaptor with 12 random nucleotides, each cDNA molecule received a tag. TCRdb re-called the 5' RACE reads through MiXCR, storing one row per CDR3 protein. Here the sample spans 850,000 to 950,000 distinct CDR3 sequences, 25% to 35% being singletons. Germline CDR1 reads LGHDT; CDR2 reads YNNKEL (reference sequence). The CDR3 extends over 14 amino acids. V was shortened by 5 bases and J by 7 bases, with 15 bases between the two germline ends. Input material: blood. The rearrangement uses TRBV3-1 and TRBJ2-1; D is perhaps TRBD2 (6 bases). This receptor was taken from a woman older than 75 in good health. CDR3 in amino acids: CASSKGLRENEQFF. The CDR3 DNA follows: TGTGCCAGCAGCAAGGGACTCCGAGAGAATGAGCAGTTCTTC.